This is a list of T cell receptor beta chains from one sample in a study of OX40 agonist ivuxolimab in advanced cancers. TCRdb's copy holds only in-frame clones and misses some; the assay was immunoSEQ multiplex PCR. This sample yields some 70,000 clones, of which roughly 80% are seen a single time; 0.95% to 1.5% belongs to the top ten. The starting material was CD4+ or CD8+ T cells sorted from blood, obtained in a trial of the OX40 agonist ivuxolimab. The receptor source for this set is an adult with an advanced solid tumor such as melanoma, head and neck, liver or kidney cancer. Both conserved end residues are part of each CDR3. The D gene is left open where the match is weak. Size values are once, few and many counts, or a class for expanded clones, and some rows have none.

V: TRBV30
D: .
J: TRBJ2-3
length: 15
size: .
DNA: TGTGCCTGGAGACCGGGACTCCACCGCCTTGATACGCAGTATTTT
CDR3: CAWRPGLHRLDTQYF

V: TRBV18
D: .
J: TRBJ1-1
length: 13
size: .
DNA: TGTGCCTCCTGGGCGGGGGGTATAGCTGAAGCTTTCTTT
CDR3: CASWAGGIAEAFF

V: TRBV9
D: .
J: TRBJ2-2
length: 16
size: .
DNA: TGTGCCAGCAGCGTAGTTTCATGGAGCAACACCGGGGAGCTGTTTTTT
CDR3: CASSVVSWSNTGELFF

V: TRBV7-2
D: TRBD2
J: TRBJ2-7
length: 16
size: once
DNA: TGTGCCAGCAGCTTAGGTAGCGGGTCAATACCCTACGAGCAGTACTTC
CDR3: CASSLGSGSIPYEQYF

V: TRBV5-1
D: .
J: TRBJ2-7
length: 13
size: .
DNA: TGCGCCAGCAGCTTGCAGGATACCTACGAGCAGTACTTC
CDR3: CASSLQDTYEQYF

V: TRBV27
D: TRBD2
J: TRBJ2-7
length: 15
size: .
DNA: TGTGCCAGCAGTGTGGCGAGCGGGGGAGGCTACGAGCAGTACTTC
CDR3: CASSVASGGGYEQYF

V: TRBV11-2
D: TRBD1
J: TRBJ1-2
length: 16
size: .
DNA: TGTGCCAGCAGCGCCCAACAGGGACACAGGGGCTATGGCTACACCTTC
CDR3: CASSAQQGHRGYGYTF

V: TRBV11-1
D: TRBD1
J: TRBJ1-2
length: 13
size: .
DNA: TGTGCCAGCAGCCCGGACAGGAACTATGGCTACACCTTC
CDR3: CASSPDRNYGYTF

V: TRBV10-3
D: .
J: TRBJ1-1
length: 14
size: .
DNA: TGTGCCATCAGTGAGAGGCAGGGTGATGATGAAGCTTTCTTT
CDR3: CAISERQGDDEAFF

V: TRBV7-9
D: .
J: TRBJ1-2
length: 15
size: .
DNA: TGTGCCAGCACCCCAAGGGGGGGCGAGGGCTATGGCTACACCTTC
CDR3: CASTPRGGEGYGYTF

V: TRBV27
D: .
J: TRBJ2-7
length: 15
size: .
DNA: TGTGCCAGCAGTTTCAAACAGAGTTTCTCCTACGAGCAGTACTTC
CDR3: CASSFKQSFSYEQYF